A selection of T cell receptor beta chains follows, all from one sample in a study of blood T cell repertoires in COVID-19. The repertoire was sequenced with immunoSEQ multiplex PCR; TCRdb's copy has only in-frame clones and lacks some. The sample records approximately 150,000 clones, around 84% being singletons. Sample: PBMCs or T cells enriched from blood (not recorded which). These receptors came from a middle-aged man with acute COVID-19. CDR3s include the opening cysteine and the closing phenylalanine or tryptophan. A D gene is named only where the DNA matches it firmly. A row's size may be missing; if present it is once, few, many or a size class.

.	TRBV30	.	TRBJ1-1	CAWSASPGLTEAFF	TGTGCCTGGAGTGCCTCTCCGGGTCTAACTGAAGCTTTCTTT
.	TRBV3-1/TRBV3-2	.	TRBJ1-3	CASSQGGHKFGNTIYF	TGTGCCAGCAGCCAAGGCGGGCACAAATTTGGAAACACCATATATTTT
TRBD2	TRBV7-9	once	TRBJ2-1	CASSLFSGRANEQFF	TGTGCCAGCAGCTTGTTTAGCGGGAGGGCCAATGAGCAGTTCTTC
TRBD2	TRBV27	.	TRBJ2-2	CASSWRGENTGELFF	TGTGCCAGCAGTTGGCGGGGGGAGAACACCGGGGAGCTGTTTTTT
.	TRBV19	.	TRBJ1-3	CASSPRLGGAHGNTIYF	TGTGCCAGTAGTCCCCGTCTGGGGGGGGCACACGGAAACACCATATATTTT
.	TRBV5-6	.	TRBJ2-7	CASSSAKGVGEQYF	TGTGCCAGCAGCTCGGCCAAGGGAGTAGGGGAGCAGTACTTC
.	TRBV11-2	.	TRBJ1-1	CASSLEGDTEAFF	TGTGCCAGCAGCTTAGAAGGGGACACTGAAGCTTTCTTT
TRBD1	TRBV2	few	TRBJ1-5	CASWRGDRDQPQHF	TGTGCCAGTTGGAGAGGGGACAGGGATCAGCCCCAGCATTTT
TRBD1	TRBV28	.	TRBJ1-1	CASSSVSDRGITEAFF	TGTGCCAGCAGTTCTGTATCGGACAGGGGGATCACTGAAGCTTTCTTT
.	TRBV4-2	few	TRBJ2-2	CASSQDLTGELFF	TGTGCCAGCAGCCAAGACCTCACCGGGGAGCTGTTTTTT
TRBD2	TRBV5-1	.	TRBJ2-2	CASSFSLRTRLAGGPDTGELFF	TGCGCCAGCAGCTTCTCCCTCCGCACCCGACTAGCGGGGGGGCCAGACACCGGGGAGCTGTTTTTT
.	TRBV10-3	.	TRBJ1-2	CAISEGVENYGYTF	TGTGCCATCAGTGAAGGGGTTGAGAACTATGGCTACACCTTC
TRBD1	TRBV28	.	TRBJ2-7	CASRPTGGSSYEQYF	TGTGCCAGCAGGCCGACAGGGGGCAGCTCCTACGAGCAGTACTTC
TRBD1	TRBV2	.	TRBJ1-1	CAREDRENTEAFF	TGTGCCAGAGAGGACAGGGAGAACACTGAAGCTTTCTTT
TRBD1	TRBV6-6	.	TRBJ1-6	CASSPGGGAKSPLHF	TGTGCCAGCAGCCCCGGAGGGGGCGCCAAGTCACCCCTCCACTTT
.	TRBV5-1	.	TRBJ2-7	CASSFDGEQYF	TGCGCCAGCAGCTTTGACGGGGAGCAGTACTTC
.	TRBV6-5	.	TRBJ1-4	CASSFTGSTNEKLFF	TGTGCCAGCAGTTTCACAGGCTCAACTAATGAAAAACTGTTTTTT
.	TRBV6-5	.	TRBJ2-5	CASSPGASLAQYF	TGTGCCAGCAGTCCTGGGGCCTCCTTGGCCCAGTACTTC
.	TRBV29-1	few	TRBJ1-2	CSAHGGSSYGYTF	TGCAGCGCTCACGGGGGGAGTTCCTATGGCTACACCTTC
.	TRBV18	.	TRBJ2-3	CASSPRTALTDTQYF	TGTGCCAGCTCCCCTCGAACCGCGCTCACAGATACGCAGTATTTT
TRBD1	TRBV6-6	.	TRBJ2-2	CASTGQGAAESGELFF	TGTGCCAGCACGGGACAGGGGGCCGCGGAGTCCGGGGAGCTGTTTTTT
.	TRBV7-9	.	TRBJ1-4	CASSLGSHNNEKLFF	TGTGCCAGCAGCTTAGGGAGTCACAACAATGAAAAACTGTTTTTT
TRBD1	TRBV3-1/TRBV3-2	.	TRBJ1-2	CASSLWGTGGAPVTYTF	TGTGCCAGCAGCTTATGGGGGACAGGGGGCGCGCCTGTAACCTACACCTTC
.	TRBV5-1	.	TRBJ1-1	CASSMGARGTEAFF	TGCGCCAGCAGCATGGGGGCGCGGGGCACTGAAGCTTTCTTT